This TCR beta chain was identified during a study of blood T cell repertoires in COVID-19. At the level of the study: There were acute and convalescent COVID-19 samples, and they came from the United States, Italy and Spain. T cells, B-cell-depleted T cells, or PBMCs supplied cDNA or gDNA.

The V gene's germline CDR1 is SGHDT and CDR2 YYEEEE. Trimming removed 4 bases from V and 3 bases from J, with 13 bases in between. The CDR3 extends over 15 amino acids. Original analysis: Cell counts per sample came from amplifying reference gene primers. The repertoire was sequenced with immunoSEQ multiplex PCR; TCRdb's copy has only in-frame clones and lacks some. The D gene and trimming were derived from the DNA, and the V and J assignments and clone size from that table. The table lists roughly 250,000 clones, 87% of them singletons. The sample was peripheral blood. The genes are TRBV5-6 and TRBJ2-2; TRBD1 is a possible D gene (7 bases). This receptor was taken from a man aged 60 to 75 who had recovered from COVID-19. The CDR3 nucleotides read TGTGCCAGCAGCCTCGCGGGACAGTACACCGGGGAGCTGTTTTTT. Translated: CASSLAGQYTGELFF.